This T cell receptor beta chain was profiled in a study of T-cell memory formation after mild COVID-19. Germline CDR1 and CDR2: SGHTA and FQGNSA. The CDR3 extends over 16 amino acids. Trimming took 2 bases from V and 4 from J; bases not matched to a gene: 4. This clonotype appeared a few times. MiXCR, run by TCRdb on the 5' RACE reads, gives a single entry per CDR3 protein. The sample consists of roughly 300,000 distinct CDR3 sequences, roughly 15% of them appearing once. Material: PBMCs or a T cell subset sorted from them (not recorded which). This chain uses TRBV7-2 with TRBJ2-2; TRBD1 agrees at 10 bases. This receptor was obtained from a man aged 18 to 35 who had mild COVID-19 (a few samples of this study predate the infection). Cell type and time point are not known. The CDR3 sequence: CASSLHRDRGTGELFF. The CDR3 DNA is TGTGCCAGCAGCTTACACCGGGACAGGGGCACCGGGGAGCTGTTTTTT.